Described below is a single T cell receptor (beta chain) sequence and its context. Antigen: not known. This sample was included in a study of T-cell memory formation after mild COVID-19. For the study at large: TCR clusters mostly belonged to single donors. General study findings and limits: The CD4+ clones that contracted clustered mainly within CM and EM, and the CD8+ clones concentrated in EMRA.

It was 5'RACE with constant-segment primers that produced the TCR alpha and TCR beta cDNA libraries, which carried sample barcodes and UMIs. TCRdb fed the 5' RACE reads into MiXCR, producing one record per CDR3 protein. The data show approximately 210,000 distinct CDR3 sequences, with approximately 20% seen just once and 2.4% held by the top ten. Trimming left V 0 bases short and J 6 bases short, with 15 bases between. CDR3 length equals 15 residues. CDR1 SGHRS and CDR2 YFSETQ come from the germline V gene. V and J are TRBV5-1 and TRBJ1-1; D perhaps matches TRBD1 (5 bases). The TCR sequence derives from an adult woman who had mild COVID-19 (a few samples of this study predate the infection). Cell type and time point are not known. Sequencing used PBMCs or a T cell subset sorted from them (not recorded which). As DNA, the CDR3 is TGCGCCAGCAGCTTGGTGGCAGGGAGTGGGGCTGAAGCTTTCTTT. Amino acids: CASSLVAGSGAEAFF.